The 13 T cell receptor beta chains reported below all come from one sample, sequenced in a study of breast tumors, draining lymph nodes, adjacent tissues. From the multiplex PCR reads, TCRdb called clonotypes with MiXCR, one entry per CDR3 protein. Of 70,000 or so distinct CDR3 sequences detected, approximately 47% appear once; the ten largest clones hold 8.4%. Sample: breast tumor tissue. The receptors were gathered from a female donor with breast cancer. Some clones in this sample may be carry-over from other donors' samples.

This chain links TRBV28 with TRBJ2-5; 10 bases are shared with TRBD1. Per the germline V gene, CDR1 is MDHEN and CDR2 is SYDVKM. This CDR3 spans 16 amino acids. V gave up 5 bases and J gave up 2 bases; unmatched junction bases: 8. DNA of the CDR3: TGTGCCAGCAGTCCGTACCGGGACAGGGGTCAAGAGACCCAGTACTTC. Translating gives CASSPYRDRGQETQYF.

This clonotype was detected many times. The rearrangement uses TRBV29-1 and TRBJ2-1, with 7 bases fitting TRBD1. The CDR3 covers 14 residues. Per the germline V gene, CDR1 is SQVTM and CDR2 is ANQGSEA. J was trimmed by 9 bases and V by 6 bases; bases with no gene match: 14. CDR3 nucleotide sequence: TGCAGCGTGACAAAGACAGGGACCGAAAGTGAGCAGTTCTTC. It encodes CSVTKTGTESEQFF.

This rearrangement joins TRBV5-1 to TRBJ1-6, with unresolved D. CDR1 SGHRS and CDR2 YFSETQ come from the germline V gene. V shed 0 bases and J shed 8 bases, with 6 bases lying between them. The CDR3 length is 13 residues. The DNA of the CDR3 is TGCGCCAGCAGCTTGGGGACGGATTCACCCCTCCACTTT. This encodes CASSLGTDSPLHF.

This clonotype has ten or more counts. The gene calls are TRBV7-2 and TRBJ2-2; possibly TRBD1 or TRBD2 for D (6 bases each). Germline CDR1 reads SGHTA; CDR2 reads FQGNSA. The CDR3 covers 15 residues. The V end was cut by 0 bases, the J end by 5 bases, with 10 bases between. The CDR3 region is CASSLAGGGTGELFF. CDR3 coding DNA: TGTGCCAGCAGCTTAGCCGGAGGGGGAACCGGGGAGCTGTTTTTT.

This sequence joins TRBV2 and TRBJ2-3, with 12 bases matching TRBD2. Germline V gives CDR1 SNHLY, CDR2 FYNNEI. The CDR3 length is 16 residues. Trimming took 8 bases from V and 10 from J; bases not matched to a gene: 16. CDR3 region: CASGRHSSGGVNAQYF. In DNA form, the CDR3 reads TGTGCCAGCGGTCGCCATTCTAGCGGGGGGGTAAATGCGCAGTATTTT. The full variable domain, rest sourced from reference TRBV2 and TRBJ2-3, is EPEVTQTPSHQVTQMGQEVILRCVPISNHLYFYWYRQILGQKVEFLVSFYNNEISEKSEIFDDQFSVERPDGSNFTLKIRSTKLEDSAMYFCASGRHSSGGVNAQYFGPGTRLTVL.

This clonotype was found many times. A junction end diverges from the germline sequence, so it may reflect a read error. V and J are TRBV7-7 and TRBJ2-1, with 11 bases matching TRBD2. Germline assignment: CDR1 SSHAT and CDR2 FNYEAQ (reference sequence). This CDR3 region has 16 residues. CDR3 DNA: TGTGCTAGCAGCTTACTAGCGGGAGCGGGGTACAATGAGCAGTTCTTC. It is translated as CASSLLAGAGYNEQFF.

The sample holds many counts of this clonotype. This chain uses TRBV5-6 with TRBJ1-6, with TRBD1 matching 7 bases. With 0 bases clipped from V and 10 bases from J, the junction kept 10 bases outside the gene matches. This CDR3 is 16 amino acids long. The germline CDR1 and CDR2 sequences are SGHDT and YYEEEE. CDR3 protein: CASSLAEEGARSPLHF. The CDR3 DNA follows: TGTGCCAGCAGCTTGGCCGAGGAGGGGGCACGGTCACCCCTCCACTTT. The variable domain in full, with the rest retrieved from reference TRBV5-6 and TRBJ1-6, is DAGVTQSPTHLIKTRGQQVTLRCSPKSGHDTVSWYQQALGQGPQFIFQYYEEEERQRGNFPDRFSGHQFPNYSSELNVNALLLGDSALYLCASSLAEEGARSPLHFGNGTRLTVT.

This clonotype showed up just a few times. A much larger clone lies one base from this, so it may be a read error. Here the CDR3 reads CASSLGDRPYEQYF. For the CDR3, the DNA is TGTGCCAGCAGCTTAGGGGACAGGCCATACGAGCAGTACTTC. This chain connects TRBV11-2 to TRBJ2-7; TRBD1 aligns across 8 bases. The germline gives CDR1 SGHAT, CDR2 FQNNGV. The V gene end was trimmed by 1 base and the J gene end by 4 bases; junction bases not matched to a gene: 3. The CDR3 totals 14 residues.

This clonotype was seen a handful of times. The chain combines TRBV12-3 or TRBV12-4 with TRBJ1-1, with 8 bases lining up with TRBD1. The CDR3 sequence is 13 residues long. V lost 5 bases and J lost 7; bases outside the gene matches: 6. The CDR3 DNA is TGTGCCAGCAGTAACAGACAGGGGTTTGAAGCTTTCTTT. Residues: CASSNRQGFEAFF.

This clonotype was counted ten times or more. This sequence joins TRBV7-2 and TRBJ1-3; no firm D call. V was cut by 0 bases and J by 4 bases, with 4 bases left in between. CDR1 and CDR2 from the germline V gene are SGHTA and FQGNSA. The CDR3 sequence is 13 residues long. The CDR3 coding sequence is TGTGCCAGCAGCTTAGCTTTAGGAAACACCATATATTTT. It translates to CASSLALGNTIYF.

CDR3 coding DNA: TGTGCCAGCAGCGTTAGTAGCGGGAGCCAAGAGACCCAGTACTTC. It specifies CASSVSSGSQETQYF. This rearrangement joins TRBV9 to TRBJ2-5; TRBD2 agrees at 9 bases. The CDR3 length is 15 residues. Germline CDR1 and CDR2: SGDLS and YYNGEE. J gave up 1 base and V 2 bases, and 3 bases lay outside the gene matches.

This clonotype was observed many times. The gene calls are TRBV6-5 and TRBJ1-2, with unresolved D. The germline V gene encodes CDR1 MNHEY and CDR2 SVGAGI. CDR3 length equals 13 residues. The germline V and J ends were trimmed by 6 bases and 0 bases, with 8 bases remaining between them. In DNA, the CDR3 is TGTGCCAGCAGATTAGATGCTAACTATGGCTACACCTTC. Amino acids: CASRLDANYGYTF.

This clonotype was recorded at least ten times. V usage is TRBV19 and J usage is TRBJ1-5; tentatively, D is TRBD1 (5 bases). Per germline, CDR1 LNHDA and CDR2 SQIVND (reference sequence). V was clipped by 5 bases and J by 4 bases, with 12 bases between them. This CDR3 region has 14 residues. CDR3 sequence (DNA): TGTGCCAGTAGTTTCGGGGGTCTGAATCAGCCCCAGCATTTT. It yields the protein CASSFGGLNQPQHF.